The 10 T cell receptor beta chains presented below share a single source sample, sequenced in a study of blood T cell repertoires in COVID-19. Generated by immunoSEQ multiplex PCR, the TCRdb table keeps only in-frame clones and is missing some. The sample lists tens of thousands of clones, approximately 78% occurring once. Source material: peripheral blood. The receptor source for this set is a woman of 80 years or more with acute or convalescent COVID-19.

The chain is built from TRBV5-1 and TRBJ2-7; 9 bases match TRBD2. CDR3 length: 14 residues. Germline CDR1 reads SGHRS; CDR2 reads YFSETQ. V was clipped by 2 bases and J by 6 bases; unmatched bases: 6. The CDR3 bases are TGCGCCAGCAGCTTTTCCAGCGGGAGGAGCGAGCAGTACTTC. Protein sequence: CASSFSSGRSEQYF.

The rearrangement links TRBV12-3 or TRBV12-4 to TRBJ1-4; D remains unclear. The CDR3 covers 13 residues. Trimming left V 6 bases short and J 7 bases short, with 12 bases between. CDR3 protein: CASRPGEGEKLFF. CDR3 nucleotides: TGTGCCAGCAGGCCGGGAGAAGGTGAAAAACTGTTTTTT.

The V gene is TRBV5-1, the J gene TRBJ2-1, with a possible D match to TRBD1 (5 bases). V was shortened by 4 bases and J by 4 bases, with 21 bases between the two germline ends. Germline CDR1 reads SGHRS; CDR2 reads YFSETQ. The CDR3 runs to 17 residues. CDR3 coding DNA: TGCGCCAGCAGCCAACCTGAGGTGGGGCGCGAATACAATGAGCAGTTCTTC. As protein: CASSQPEVGREYNEQFF.

The rearrangement uses TRBV7-3 and TRBJ1-1; D possibly corresponds to TRBD1 (6 bases). Trimming stripped 6 bases from V and 7 bases from J, with 12 bases between. This CDR3 has 12 residues. Germline values: CDR1 SGHTA, CDR2 FQGTGA. As DNA, the CDR3 is TGTGCCAGCAGGTCACAGGGTGGTGAAGCTTTCTTT. This codes for CASRSQGGEAFF.

The chain combines TRBV18 with TRBJ1-2; TRBD1 might be the D (6 bases). Germline V CDR1 and CDR2: KGHSH, LQKENI. Trimming removed 3 bases at V and 6 bases at J, with 17 bases between. The CDR3 has 15 residues. CDR3 region: CASSPDLTGINGYTF. As DNA, the CDR3 is TGTGCCAGCTCACCGGACCTTACAGGGATCAATGGCTACACCTTC.

This chain joins TRBV2 and TRBJ1-1; 8 positions agree with TRBD1. Trimming removed 7 bases from V and 3 bases from J; junction bases left unmatched: 10. CDR3 size: 15 residues. The germline V gene has CDR1 SNHLY and CDR2 FYNNEI. This CDR3 reads CASTPQLTGDTEAFF. The CDR3 nucleotides are TGTGCCAGCACCCCCCAATTGACAGGGGACACTGAAGCTTTCTTT.

The J gene is TRBJ2-2, the V gene TRBV7-8; 7 bases map to TRBD1. The CDR3 loop spans 15 amino acids. Per the germline V gene, CDR1 is SGHVS and CDR2 is FQNEAQ. J gave up 0 bases and V 4 bases, and 2 bases lay outside the gene matches. The CDR3 sequence: CASSWGTANTGELFF. The DNA of the CDR3 is TGTGCCAGCAGCTGGGGGACAGCGAACACCGGGGAGCTGTTTTTT.

This clone has a single count. The chain links TRBV28 to TRBJ1-4; 10 nucleotides align to TRBD1. The CDR3 contains 15 residues. V gave up 2 bases and J gave up 6 bases; unmatched junction bases: 3. CDR1 MDHEN and CDR2 SYDVKM come from the germline V gene. This CDR3 is CASSLPGTGDEKLFF. DNA of the CDR3: TGTGCCAGCAGTTTACCCGGGACAGGGGATGAAAAACTGTTTTTT.

The chain is built from TRBV6-4 and TRBJ1-1; D might be TRBD1 (6 bases). V was shortened by 0 bases and J by 12 bases, with 14 bases between the two germline ends. From germline, CDR1 is MRHNA and CDR2 SNTAGT. There are 13 residues in the CDR3. This CDR3 is CASSDSAGTPTFF. CDR3 DNA: TGTGCCAGCAGTGACTCTGCCGGGACACCGACTTTCTTT.

The chain combines TRBV5-1 with TRBJ2-5; 13 bases are shared with TRBD2. Germline CDR1 reads SGHRS; CDR2 reads YFSETQ. V shed 4 bases and J 3 bases; nucleotides not matched to a gene: 3. The CDR3 has 15 amino acids. CDR3 coding DNA: TGCGCCAGCAGCGGAGGGACTAGCGGGGAAGAGACCCAGTACTTC. The encoded protein is CASSGGTSGEETQYF.